These 12 T cell receptor beta chains came from one sample sequenced in a study of blood T cell repertoires in COVID-19. Libraries were prepared by immunoSEQ multiplex PCR; TCRdb keeps only in-frame clonotypes and omits some of them. Of under 45,000 clones listed, around 85% are singletons. The sequencing sample was made of peripheral blood. The receptors shown here come from a man aged 55 to 70 with active or convalescent COVID-19.

This clone was detected once. This CDR3 is CASSAPGAGELFF. CDR3 coding DNA: TGTGCCAGCAGCGCCCCAGGGGCCGGGGAGCTGTTTTTT. This chain links TRBV3-1 (or the pseudogene TRBV3-2) with TRBJ2-2; D is perhaps TRBD1 (6 bases). This CDR3 is built from 13 residues. CDR1 LGHDT and CDR2 YNNKEL come from the germline V gene (reference sequence). V was trimmed by 5 bases and J by 6 bases, leaving 10 bases between them.

The V call is TRBV11-3, the J call TRBJ2-3; TRBD1 is a possible D gene (5 bases). The V and J ends lost 4 bases and 2 bases respectively, with 13 bases between them. Germline CDR1 SGHNT, CDR2 YENEEA. The CDR3 length is 15 residues. CDR3 DNA: TGTGCCAGCAGCTACGAGGCGACAGCCACAGATACGCAGTATTTT. The encoded protein is CASSYEATATDTQYF.

The V call is TRBV30, the J call TRBJ2-5, with D perhaps TRBD2 (5 bases). The V gene lost 5 bases and the J gene lost 0 bases, with 13 bases spanning the gap. The length of the CDR3 is 14 residues. CDR1 GTSNPN and CDR2 SVGIG come from the germline V gene (reference sequence). CDR3 nucleotides: TGTGCCTGGGTCCCCACTAGTAACCAAGAGACCCAGTACTTC. Its protein is CAWVPTSNQETQYF.

The genes are TRBV4-3 and TRBJ1-4; 9 nucleotides agree with TRBD1. Germline loops: CDR1 LGHNA, CDR2 YSLEER. The V gene end was trimmed by 4 bases and the J gene end by 8 bases; junction bases not matched to a gene: 8. CDR3 length equals 15 residues. The DNA for the CDR3 is TGCGCCAGCAGCCCGGTCTGGGACAGGGACGAAAAACTGTTTTTT. Amino acid sequence: CASSPVWDRDEKLFF.

This clone was recorded once. The chain combines TRBV7-8 with TRBJ1-5, with D perhaps matching TRBD1 (6 bases). Per germline, CDR1 SGHVS and CDR2 FQNEAQ. V lost 5 bases to trimming and J lost 1 base, with 27 bases between them. The CDR3 covers 20 residues. The CDR3 nucleotides are TGTGCCAGCAGCGATAACACGGTTCGGGGGGGCGCGAAAAGCAATCAGCCCCAGCATTTT. Translation: CASSDNTVRGGAKSNQPQHF.

The CDR3 loop reads CASSFGTSEYEQYV. As DNA, the CDR3 is TGTGCCAGCAGCTTTGGGACTAGCGAGTACGAGCAGTACGTC. The chain couples TRBV5-6 to TRBJ2-7; TRBD2 aligns across 10 bases. The trim removed 2 bases at V and 4 bases at J, leaving 3 bases unmatched. Germline CDR1 is SGHDT and CDR2 is YYEEEE. This CDR3 has 14 amino acids.

This chain joins TRBV5-6 and TRBJ1-5; possibly TRBD1 for D (6 bases). CDR1 and CDR2 (germline): SGHDT, YYEEEE. The CDR3 length is 13 residues. V was trimmed by 1 base and J by 5 bases, leaving 7 bases between them. The CDR3 nucleotides read TGTGCCAGCAGCTTGACAGGGCATCAGCCCCAGCATTTT. This gives the protein CASSLTGHQPQHF.

The chain is built from TRBV28 and TRBJ2-3, with TRBD2 matching over 7 bases. The CDR3 runs 15 residues. The trim removed 5 bases at V and 2 bases at J, leaving 7 bases unmatched. The V gene's germline CDR1 is MDHEN and CDR2 SYDVKM. The CDR3 bases are TGTGCCAGCAGTCCTCCTAGCGGAATCACAGATACGCAGTATTTT. It encodes CASSPPSGITDTQYF.

This clone was detected only once. The chain employs TRBV5-1 and TRBJ2-5, with 7 bases fitting TRBD1. Germline V gene data show CDR1 as SGHRS and CDR2 as YFSETQ. Losses at the gene ends were 4 bases for V and 2 bases for J; bases not matched to a gene: 5. The CDR3 is 14 residues long. CDR3 in amino acids: CASSRDSQQETQYF. The CDR3 coding sequence is TGCGCCAGCAGCCGGGACAGCCAGCAAGAGACCCAGTACTTC.

The chain couples TRBV6-5 to TRBJ1-1; 9 bases agree with TRBD1. Germline V lookup: CDR1 MNHEY, CDR2 SVGAGI. CDR3 length: 13 residues. J was trimmed by 4 bases and V by 6 bases; bases with no gene match: 3. The CDR3: CASRETGGTEAFF. The CDR3 nucleotides read TGTGCCAGCAGGGAGACAGGGGGCACTGAAGCTTTCTTT.

J is TRBJ2-1 and V is TRBV6-2 or TRBV6-3, with TRBD2 matching 11 bases. With 4 bases clipped from V and 9 bases from J, the junction kept 11 bases outside the gene matches. Germline CDR1 and CDR2: MNHEY and SVGEGT. This CDR3 is 16 amino acids long. The CDR3 protein is CASSFKSPSGRTEQFF. For the CDR3, the DNA is TGTGCCAGCAGTTTCAAGTCCCCTAGCGGGAGGACTGAGCAGTTCTTC.

This rearrangement joins TRBV28 to TRBJ2-3; D is undetermined. The CDR3 totals 15 residues. CDR1 is MDHEN, CDR2 SYDVKM, per germline. With 1 base removed from V and 2 bases from J, the gap between germline ends came to 10 bases. This CDR3 is CASSLSVRITDTQYF. Written as DNA, the CDR3 is TGTGCCAGCAGTTTATCGGTCAGGATCACAGATACGCAGTATTTT.